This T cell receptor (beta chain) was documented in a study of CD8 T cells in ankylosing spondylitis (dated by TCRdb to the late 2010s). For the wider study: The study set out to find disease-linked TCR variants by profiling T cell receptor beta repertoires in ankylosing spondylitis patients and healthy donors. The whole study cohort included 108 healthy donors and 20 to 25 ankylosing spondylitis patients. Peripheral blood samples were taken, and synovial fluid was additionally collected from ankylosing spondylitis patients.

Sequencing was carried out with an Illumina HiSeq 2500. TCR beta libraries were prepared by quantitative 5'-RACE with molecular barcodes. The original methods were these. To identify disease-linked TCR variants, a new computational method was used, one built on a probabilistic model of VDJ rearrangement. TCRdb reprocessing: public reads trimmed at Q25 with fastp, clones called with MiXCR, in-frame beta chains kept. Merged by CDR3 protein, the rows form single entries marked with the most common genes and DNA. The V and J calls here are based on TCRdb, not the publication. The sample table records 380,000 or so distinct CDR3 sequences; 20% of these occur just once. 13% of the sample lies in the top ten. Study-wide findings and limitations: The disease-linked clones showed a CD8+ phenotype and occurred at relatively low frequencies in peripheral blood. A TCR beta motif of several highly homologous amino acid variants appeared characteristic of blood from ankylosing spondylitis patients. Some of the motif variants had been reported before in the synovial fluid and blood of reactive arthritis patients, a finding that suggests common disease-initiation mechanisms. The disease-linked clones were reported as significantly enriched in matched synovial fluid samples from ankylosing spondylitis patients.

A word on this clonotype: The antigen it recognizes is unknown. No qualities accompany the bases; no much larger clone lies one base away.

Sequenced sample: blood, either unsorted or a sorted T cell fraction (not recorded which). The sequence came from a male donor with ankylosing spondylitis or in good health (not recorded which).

The CDR3 region: CSVQGDTGELFF. The nucleotide sequence is TGCAGCGTTCAGGGAGACACCGGGGAGCTGTTTTTT. Rearrangement joined TRBV29-1 to TRBJ2-2; the D gene is possibly TRBD1 or TRBD2, with 5 bases matching each. The CDR3 numbers 12 residues from cysteine through phenylalanine. The sequence is cut down to CDR3 DNA, 36 bases in frame from base 1. Cut back by 5 bases and 3 bases, the V and J ends lie 7 bases apart. Looking up the germline V gene yields CDR1 SQVTM and CDR2 ANQGSEA.